This T cell receptor beta chain was sequenced during a study of CD8 T cells in Susac syndrome. FACS enriched CD8+ TEMRA cells, while bulk CD8+ and CD4+ were negatively isolated. Reverse transcription of roughly 0.45 to 1 ug RNA used random hexamers. TCRdb re-analysed the immunoSEQ multiplex PCR reads in MiXCR, keeping a single row per CDR3 protein. The profile covers 150,000 or so distinct CDR3 sequences, with over 95% appearing a single time and 0.14% to 0.15% taken by the ten largest. The CDR3 sequence is 13 residues long. Germline CDR1 and CDR2: GTSNPN and SVGIG (reference sequence). The V gene lost 2 bases and the J gene lost 7 bases, with 15 bases spanning the gap.

The clonotype originates from a human donor with multiple sclerosis. The gene calls are TRBV30 and TRBJ2-7, with D tentatively TRBD2 (5 bases). The specimen sequenced was CD8+ T cells from PBMCs. The CDR3 bases are TGTGCCTGGAGTCCGAGGGCCAAACAAGAGCAGTACTTC. Translating gives CAWSPRAKQEQYF.